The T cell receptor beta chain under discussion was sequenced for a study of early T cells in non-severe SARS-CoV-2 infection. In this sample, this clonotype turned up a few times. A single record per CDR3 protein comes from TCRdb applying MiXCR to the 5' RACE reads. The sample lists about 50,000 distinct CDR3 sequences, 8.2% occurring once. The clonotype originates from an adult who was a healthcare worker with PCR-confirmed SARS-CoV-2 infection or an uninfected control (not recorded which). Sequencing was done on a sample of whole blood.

The CDR3 here is CASSQAPAGTTDTQYF. The DNA of the CDR3 is TGTGCCAGCAGCCAAGCCCCAGCGGGGACCACAGATACGCAGTATTTT. The chain links TRBV4-2 to TRBJ2-3; 7 bases align to TRBD2. Trimming removed 1 base from V and 2 bases from J; junction bases left unmatched: 6. CDR3 length: 16 amino acids. Looked up from germline, CDR1 is LGHNA and CDR2 is YNFKEQ.